Following are 8 T cell receptor beta chains from one sample sequenced in a study of shared clonotypes between healthy human individuals. Some clones are missing from TCRdb's copy, which holds only in-frame ones; the method was immunoSEQ multiplex PCR. The data show 1 million to 1.3 million clones, 75% to 85% seen once. Sequenced sample: memory CD4+ T cells from PBMCs. Subset of the sample: CD45RA-negative fraction. The receptor set was obtained from a man aged 18 to 30 in good health. Some clones in this sample may be carry-over from other donors' samples.

For this clone: Distinct nucleotide sequences in the sample also encode this CDR3. The rearrangement links TRBV7-2 to TRBJ2-7; TRBD1 agrees at 9 bases. CDR1 and CDR2 from the germline V gene are SGHTA and FQGNSA. The V and J ends lost 5 bases and 2 bases, in that order; junction bases with no gene match: 1. The CDR3 covers 13 residues. CDR3 amino acids: CASSRDRAYEQYF. For the CDR3, the DNA is TGTGCCAGCAGCCGGGACAGGGCCTACGAGCAGTACTTC. Looking up the rest from reference TRBV7-2 and TRBJ2-7 gives the full variable domain: GAGVSQSPSNKVTEKGKDVELRCDPISGHTALYWYRQSLGQGLEFLIYFQGNSAPDKSGLPSDRFSAERTGGSVSTLTIQRTQQEDSAVYLCASSRDRAYEQYFGPGTRLTVT.

The rearrangement joins TRBV28 to TRBJ1-1, with a possible D match to TRBD1 (5 bases). V was pared by 2 bases and J by 0 bases, with 10 bases between. Germline loops: CDR1 MDHEN, CDR2 SYDVKM. The CDR3 spans 15 residues. The CDR3 nucleotides are TGTGCCAGCAGTTTAACCCAGGGAATGAACACTGAAGCTTTCTTT. Translating it yields CASSLTQGMNTEAFF.

The chain has TRBV28 and TRBJ2-2, with 8 bases aligning to TRBD1. V lost 6 bases, J lost 5 bases, and 11 bases stayed unmatched. Per the germline V gene, CDR1 is MDHEN and CDR2 is SYDVKM. CDR3 length: 16 residues. CDR3 sequence (DNA): TGTGCCAGCAGGTTTACCGGACAGGGTATAACCGGGGAGCTGTTTTTT. This gives the protein CASRFTGQGITGELFF.

This clone occurred a few times. The sample holds other DNA sequences that translate to the same CDR3. The chain combines TRBV18 with TRBJ1-5, with 8 bases aligning to TRBD1. Germline loops: CDR1 KGHSH, CDR2 LQKENI. The CDR3 loop spans 14 amino acids. Germline trimming cut 3 bases from V and 2 bases from J; bases unmatched to any gene: 0. The CDR3 loop is CASSPTGGNQPQHF. CDR3 sequence (DNA): TGTGCCAGCTCACCGACAGGGGGCAATCAGCCCCAGCATTTT.

The CDR3 spells CASSESRSSYNEQFF. The CDR3 DNA reads TGTGCCAGCAGTGAGTCCCGAAGCTCCTACAATGAGCAGTTCTTC. The V and J genes are TRBV5-4 and TRBJ2-1; D remains unclear. Germline CDR1 reads SGHNT; CDR2 reads YYREEE (reference sequence). CDR3 size: 15 residues. V was pared by 5 bases and J by 0 bases, with 12 bases between.

This clone was picked up a small number of times. The chain couples TRBV6-1 to TRBJ1-5; D unresolved. Trimming took 1 base from V and 9 from J, leaving 16 bases between them. Germline lookup yields CDR1 MNHNS and CDR2 SASEGT. This CDR3 has 15 residues. The DNA for the CDR3 is TGTGCCAGCAGTGAAGTTCGCGGTTTTCCTTGGCCCCAGCATTTT. Translating it yields CASSEVRGFPWPQHF.

CDR3 nucleotide sequence: TGTGCCAGCAGTCCCGGGACATTTTCCTACGAGCAGTACTTC. Its protein product is CASSPGTFSYEQYF. This chain joins TRBV28 and TRBJ2-7, with D tentatively TRBD1 (6 bases). From germline, CDR1 is MDHEN and CDR2 SYDVKM. The CDR3 contains 14 residues. V was cut by 5 bases and J by 1 base, with 12 bases left in between. Together with reference TRBV28 and TRBJ2-7, the CDR3 gives the full variable domain: DVKVTQSSRYLVKRTGEKVFLECVQDMDHENMFWYRQDPGLGLRLIYFSYDVKMKEKGDIPEGYSVSREKKERFSLILESASTNQTSMYLCASSPGTFSYEQYFGPGTRLTVT.

The chain recombines TRBV19 with TRBJ1-5; 7 nucleotides line up with TRBD1. V was clipped by 4 bases and J by 7 bases; unmatched bases: 7. The CDR3 consists of 14 residues. Germline CDR1 LNHDA, CDR2 SQIVND (reference sequence). CDR3 coding DNA: TGTGCCAGTAGTAGACAGGGTAGATGGCAGCCCCAGCATTTT. Protein product: CASSRQGRWQPQHF. Using reference TRBV19 and TRBJ1-5 for the parts outside the CDR3, the full variable domain is DGGITQSPKYLFRKEGQNVTLSCEQNLNHDAMYWYRQDPGQGLRLIYYSQIVNDFQKGDIAEGYSVSREKKESFPLTVTSAQKNPTAFYLCASSRQGRWQPQHFGDGTRLSIL.